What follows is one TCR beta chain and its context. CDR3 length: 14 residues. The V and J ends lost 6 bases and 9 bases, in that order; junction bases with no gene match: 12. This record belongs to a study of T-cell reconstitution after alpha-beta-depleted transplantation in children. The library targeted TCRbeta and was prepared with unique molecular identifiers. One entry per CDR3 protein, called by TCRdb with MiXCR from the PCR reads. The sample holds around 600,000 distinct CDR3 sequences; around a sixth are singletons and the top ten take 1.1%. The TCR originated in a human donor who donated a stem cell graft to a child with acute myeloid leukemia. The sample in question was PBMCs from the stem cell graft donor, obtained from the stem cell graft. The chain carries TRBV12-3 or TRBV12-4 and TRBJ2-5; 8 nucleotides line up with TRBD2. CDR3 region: CASSPGGVQGAQYF. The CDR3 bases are TGTGCCAGCAGCCCCGGGGGGGTACAAGGGGCCCAGTACTTC.